This T cell receptor beta chain was retrieved from a study of early T cells in non-severe SARS-CoV-2 infection. Across the whole study: The sequenced material was bulk RNA from unsorted whole blood, and its chains were unpaired. Findings and caveats of the study: In VDJdb matching, anti-spike CD8 responses were favored while private and CD4 specificities went missing.

This clonotype occurred many times. Its antigen is not identified. Individual cDNA molecules were tagged with unique molecular identifiers, the study reported. TCRdb reprocessed the 5' RACE reads via MiXCR and lists one record per CDR3 protein. Of some 66,000 distinct CDR3 sequences listed, roughly 9% were seen once; the top ten hold roughly 3.2%. CDR1 and CDR2 from the germline V gene are SGHRS and YFSETQ. This CDR3 is 16 amino acids long. Deletions cut 0 bases from V and 0 bases from J, with 11 bases between. The chain employs TRBV5-1 and TRBJ2-3; a possible D gene is TRBD2 (6 bases). The sequenced material came from whole blood. This receptor was obtained from an adult who was a healthcare worker with PCR-confirmed SARS-CoV-2 infection or an uninfected control (not recorded which). The CDR3 nucleotides are TGCGCCAGCAGCTTGGTTGACGGGAGAAGCACAGATACGCAGTATTTT. This encodes CASSLVDGRSTDTQYF.